These 8 T cell receptor beta chains were sequenced from one sample in a study of T cell changes during pregnancy in multiple sclerosis. Assay used: immunoSEQ multiplex PCR; TCRdb lists only in-frame clones, some missing. The sample lists roughly 40,000 clones, under 95% occurring once. The input for sequencing was CD8+ T cells from peripheral blood mononuclear cells, taken in the first trimester of pregnancy. The origin of the receptors is a female donor with multiple sclerosis, enrolled in a pregnancy study.

The rearrangement links TRBV13 to TRBJ2-7, with D perhaps matching TRBD2 (6 bases). Per germline, CDR1 PRHDT and CDR2 FYEKMQ (reference sequence). The germline V and J ends were trimmed by 5 bases and 3 bases, with 14 bases remaining between them. The CDR3 runs to 14 residues. The CDR3 DNA follows: TGTGCCAGCAGCCCTTGGGGGGAAGACTACGAGCAGTACTTC. Amino acids: CASSPWGEDYEQYF. The full variable domain, its missing parts supplied by reference TRBV13 and TRBJ2-7, is AAGVIQSPRHLIKEKRETATLKCYPIPRHDTVYWYQQGPGQDPQFLISFYEKMQSDKGSIPDRFSAQQFSDYHSELNMSSLELGDSALYFCASSPWGEDYEQYFGPGTRLTVT.

V and J are TRBV13 and TRBJ2-7; TRBD1 matches at 7 bases. Germline V lookup: CDR1 PRHDT, CDR2 FYEKMQ (reference sequence). The CDR3 is 18 residues long. V trimming: 5 bases; J trimming: 3 bases; junction bases outside the gene matches: 19. The CDR3 nucleotides read TGTGCCAGCAGCCCCAACACCCCACTCGACAGGGTGTTCTACGAGCAGTACTTC. Translated, it gives CASSPNTPLDRVFYEQYF.

This clone occurred once. The chain uses TRBV9 and TRBJ2-2; 8 bases match TRBD1. V trimming: 3 bases; J trimming: 7 bases; junction bases outside the gene matches: 5. From germline, CDR1 is SGDLS and CDR2 YYNGEE. This CDR3 contains 14 residues. DNA for the CDR3: TGTGCCAGCAGCGATAAACAGGGGGACGGGGAGCTGTTTTTT. Translation: CASSDKQGDGELFF.

The rearrangement uses TRBV13 and TRBJ1-2; D may be TRBD1 (6 bases). CDR1 and CDR2 (germline): PRHDT, FYEKMQ (reference sequence). The CDR3 is 15 residues long. V was pared by 1 base and J by 2 bases, with 11 bases between. CDR3 residues: CASSLADRLNYGYTF. The CDR3 DNA is TGTGCCAGCAGCTTAGCGGACAGACTAAACTATGGCTACACCTTC.

The chain combines TRBV30 with TRBJ2-2; TRBD1 agrees at 7 bases. Germline CDR1 reads GTSNPN; CDR2 reads SVGIG (reference sequence). The CDR3 is made up of 16 amino acids. With 5 bases clipped from V and 0 bases from J, the junction kept 9 bases outside the gene matches. CDR3 DNA: TGTGCCTGGTTCCGGATAGGGGGCACGAACACCGGGGAGCTGTTTTTT. Protein: CAWFRIGGTNTGELFF.

CDR3 loop: CASSAGHLAYEQYF. In DNA, the CDR3 is TGTGCCAGTAGTGCCGGTCACCTAGCCTACGAGCAGTACTTC. This chain uses TRBV19 with TRBJ2-7; D ambiguous. V was shortened by 5 bases and J by 2 bases, with 13 bases between the two germline ends. Per germline, CDR1 LNHDA and CDR2 SQIVND (reference sequence). The CDR3 is 14 amino acids.

This rearrangement joins TRBV5-5 to TRBJ2-7, with TRBD1 matching 7 bases. Germline V CDR1 and CDR2: SGHKS, YYEKEE (reference sequence). The V gene end was trimmed by 1 base and the J gene end by 3 bases; junction bases not matched to a gene: 4. This CDR3 is built from 14 residues. CDR3 DNA: TGTGCCAGCAGCTTGTGGGACAGCAGCTACGAGCAGTACTTC. It encodes CASSLWDSSYEQYF. Using reference TRBV5-5 and TRBJ2-7 for the parts outside the CDR3, the full variable domain is DAGVTQSPTHLIKTRGQQVTLRCSPISGHKSVSWYQQVLGQGPQFIFQYYEKEERGRGNFPDRFSARQFPNYSSELNVNALLLGDSALYLCASSLWDSSYEQYFGPGTRLTVT.

V is TRBV4-1 and J is TRBJ1-2, with a weak D call TRBD1 (6 bases). V shed 6 bases and J shed 3 bases, with 17 bases lying between them. CDR1 and CDR2 from the germline V gene are MGHRA and YSYEKL. The CDR3 is 15 residues long. DNA of the CDR3: TGCGCCAGCAGTGCCCAGGGGATCATTCACTATGGCTACACCTTC. This sequence encodes CASSAQGIIHYGYTF.